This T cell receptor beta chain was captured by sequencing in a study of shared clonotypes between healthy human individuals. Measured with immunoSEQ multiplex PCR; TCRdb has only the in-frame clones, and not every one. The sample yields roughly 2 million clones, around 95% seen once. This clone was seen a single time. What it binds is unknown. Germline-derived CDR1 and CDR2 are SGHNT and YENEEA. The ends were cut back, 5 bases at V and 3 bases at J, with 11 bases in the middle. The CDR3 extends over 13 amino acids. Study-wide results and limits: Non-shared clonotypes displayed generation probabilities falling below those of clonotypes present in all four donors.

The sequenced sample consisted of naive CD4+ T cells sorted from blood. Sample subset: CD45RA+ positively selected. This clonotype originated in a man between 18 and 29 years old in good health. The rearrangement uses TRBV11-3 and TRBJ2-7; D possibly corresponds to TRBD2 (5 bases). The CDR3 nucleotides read TGTGCCAGCAGCCTGACGGGGAACTACGAGCAGTACTTC. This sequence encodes CASSLTGNYEQYF.